What follows is one TCR beta chain and its context. Its cognate antigen is unknown. These data are taken from a study of monozygotic twins with inflammatory bowel disease. General study findings and limits: Patients received differing immunosuppressive treatments, which may have added variability to their repertoires.

From the 5' RACE reads, TCRdb lists one entry per CDR3 protein and no DNA. This sample's clone table lists about 330,000 distinct CDR3 sequences. The length of the CDR3 is 16 residues. Germline-derived CDR1 and CDR2 are KGHDR and SFDVKD. V is TRBV24-1 and J is TRBJ2-3. This clonotype originated in a human donor with ulcerative colitis or Crohn's disease, or a healthy co-twin of an affected twin (not recorded which). The sequenced sample was blood. CDR3 amino acids: CATSEFDKTFTDTQYF.